Following are 5 T cell receptor beta chains from one sample sequenced in a study of shared T cell receptors in the human thymus (dated by TCRdb to the early 2020s). Libraries were constructed by the immunoSEQ multiplex PCR assay. This immuneACCESS table, as held by TCRdb, lists in-frame sequences with V and J called but not all clones. Of the missing ones, under half trace to an unresolved V gene in checked studies; the others have no known cause. The sample profile shows roughly 550,000 clones; about 84% of them were found once. The top ten constitute 0.01% to 0.015% of the sample. The same sample was also studied in work on human thymus T cells.

Sequencing was carried out using thymocytes. The receptor set was obtained from a boy under three years old with a congenital heart defect. Donor details come from another sample of the same person, matched by shared clones.

This clone appeared a single time. The chain recombines TRBV27 with TRBJ2-7, with 14 bases lining up with TRBD2. Germline assignment: CDR1 MNHEY and CDR2 SMNVEV (reference sequence). Germline trimming cut 2 bases from V and 3 bases from J; bases unmatched to any gene: 15. This CDR3 has 20 amino acids. CDR3 nucleotides: TGTGCCAGCAGTTTACGGGCCGGGACTAGCGGGAGAGAGAGCCTCTACGAGCAGTACTTC. Its protein is CASSLRAGTSGRESLYEQYF.

The genes are TRBV7-6 and TRBJ2-5; 11 nucleotides match TRBD2. Germline V gene data show CDR1 as SGHVS and CDR2 as FNYEAQ. There are 19 residues in the CDR3. V gave up 5 bases and J gave up 1 base; unmatched junction bases: 15. The CDR3 here is CASSQHGTSGIPAQETQYF. The DNA of the CDR3 is TGTGCCAGCAGCCAACACGGGACTAGCGGCATCCCGGCCCAAGAGACCCAGTACTTC.

A few counts support this clone. This chain links TRBV10-3 with TRBJ1-2; 7 nucleotides line up with TRBD1. The CDR3 has 15 residues. Germline-derived CDR1 and CDR2 are ENHRY and SYGVKD. With 7 bases clipped from V and 5 bases from J, the junction kept 13 bases outside the gene matches. The CDR3 DNA follows: TGTGCCATCACCACCGACAGGGAAGTTCCTTATGGCTACACCTTC. It translates to CAITTDREVPYGYTF.

The chain has TRBV19 and TRBJ1-2, with D possibly matching TRBD1 (5 bases). Germline V gives CDR1 LNHDA, CDR2 SQIVND (reference sequence). The germline V and J ends were trimmed by 8 bases and 2 bases, with 6 bases remaining between them. The CDR3 totals 11 residues. The CDR3 coding sequence is TGTGCCAGTGACAGCAACTATGGCTACACCTTC. Its translation is CASDSNYGYTF.

The chain combines TRBV25-1 with TRBJ2-3; 7 bases fit TRBD2. Germline V gives CDR1 MGHDK, CDR2 SYGVNS. The CDR3 spans 16 residues. V shed 6 bases and J 6 bases; nucleotides not matched to a gene: 15. The CDR3 region is CASREGPSGSTDTQYF. The CDR3 DNA sequence: TGTGCCAGCAGGGAGGGGCCTAGCGGTTCCACGGATACGCAGTATTTT.